The clone carrying this TCR beta chain came up a few times. The data were produced by immunoSEQ multiplex PCR, yet TCRdb's version contains in-frame clones alone and is incomplete. The sample records approximately 33,000 clones, roughly four fifths being singletons. Germline V gene sequence: CDR1 SGHTA, CDR2 FQGTGA. The V and J ends lost 5 bases and 4 bases respectively, with 17 bases between them. The CDR3 extends over 16 amino acids. This record comes from a study of early stage breast cancer tumors. The origin of this receptor is a person aged 35 to 50 with breast cancer. The chain recombines TRBV7-3 with TRBJ2-2; D is unresolved. Specimen: blood. The CDR3, as DNA: TGTGCCAGCAGCCCATCGAGTAGGATTTCCACCGGGGAGCTGTTTTTT. Its translation: CASSPSSRISTGELFF.